This T cell receptor beta chain is from a study of vaccination and CD4 T cells after COVID-19. Study-wide background: A median of 101 days (range 35 to 161) separated diagnosis from post-COVID sampling. For control cultures, the treatment was a CEFX pool, an HIV-1 Nef pool, or no peptide.

CDR3 length: 14 amino acids. Per germline, CDR1 MNHNS and CDR2 SASEGT. The V end lost 6 bases, the J end lost 6 bases, and 15 bases lay between the germline ends. Treatment meaning: roughly 10-day PBMC culture with coronavirus spike peptide pools or control peptides (ViraFEST assay). Cells received half-medium changes with fresh IL-2 medium on days 3 and 7. This clonotype appeared a few times. The antigen is unknown. Oncomine TCR Beta short-read sequencing was applied to DNA from cultured CD4+ T cells. TCRdb called the PCR reads again in MiXCR, with one record for every CDR3 protein. This sample has around 4,200 distinct CDR3 sequences, with less than 50% found just once.

The receptor comes from a human donor who had recovered from COVID-19. J is TRBJ1-5 and V is TRBV6-1; D ambiguous. The source material was CD4+ T cells from blood, cultured in vitro. CDR3 sequence: CASSLESRRQPQHF. CDR3 nucleotide sequence: TGTGCCAGCAGCCTAGAGAGTAGGCGTCAGCCCCAGCATTTT.